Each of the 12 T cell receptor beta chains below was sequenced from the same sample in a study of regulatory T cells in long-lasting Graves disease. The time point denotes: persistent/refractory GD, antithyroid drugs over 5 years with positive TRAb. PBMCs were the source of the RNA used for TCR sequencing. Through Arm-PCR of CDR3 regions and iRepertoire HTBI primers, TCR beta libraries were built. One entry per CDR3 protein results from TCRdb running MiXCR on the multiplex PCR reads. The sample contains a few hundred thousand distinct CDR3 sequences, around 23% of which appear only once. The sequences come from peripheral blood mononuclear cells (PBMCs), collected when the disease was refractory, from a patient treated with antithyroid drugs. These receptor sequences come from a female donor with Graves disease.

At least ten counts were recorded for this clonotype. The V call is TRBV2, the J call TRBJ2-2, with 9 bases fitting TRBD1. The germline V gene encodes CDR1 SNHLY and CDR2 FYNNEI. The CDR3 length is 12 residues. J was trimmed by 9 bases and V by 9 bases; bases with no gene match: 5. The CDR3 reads CASRTGARELFF. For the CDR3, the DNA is TGTGCCAGTAGGACAGGGGCCAGGGAGCTGTTTTTT.

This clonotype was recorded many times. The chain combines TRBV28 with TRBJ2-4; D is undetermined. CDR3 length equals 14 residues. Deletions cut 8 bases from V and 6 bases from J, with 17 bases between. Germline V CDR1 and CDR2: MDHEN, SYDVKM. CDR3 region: CASGLAGDLNIQYF. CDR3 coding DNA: TGTGCCAGCGGCTTGGCAGGAGATCTAAACATTCAGTACTTC.

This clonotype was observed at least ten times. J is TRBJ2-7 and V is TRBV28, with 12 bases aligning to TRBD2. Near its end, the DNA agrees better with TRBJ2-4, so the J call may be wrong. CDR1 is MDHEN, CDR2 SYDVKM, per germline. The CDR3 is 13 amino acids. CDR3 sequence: CASSSTSGSIQYF. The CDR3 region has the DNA TGTGCCAGCAGTTCGACTAGCGGGAGCATTCAGTACTTC.

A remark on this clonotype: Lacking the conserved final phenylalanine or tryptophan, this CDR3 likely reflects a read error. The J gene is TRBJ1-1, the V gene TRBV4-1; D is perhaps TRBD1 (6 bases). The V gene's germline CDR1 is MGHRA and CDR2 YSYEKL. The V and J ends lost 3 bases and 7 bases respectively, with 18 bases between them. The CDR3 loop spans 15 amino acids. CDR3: CASSHRGAPGFEAFI. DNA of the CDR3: TGCGCCAGCAGCCACAGGGGAGCTCCGGGTTTTGAAGCTTTCATT.

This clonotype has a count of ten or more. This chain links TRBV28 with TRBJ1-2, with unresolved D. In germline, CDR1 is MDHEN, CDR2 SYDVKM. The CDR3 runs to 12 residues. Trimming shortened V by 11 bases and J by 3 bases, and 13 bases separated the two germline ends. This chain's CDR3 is CAGNRDHYGYTF. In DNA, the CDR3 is TGTGCCGGTAATAGGGATCACTATGGCTACACCTTC.

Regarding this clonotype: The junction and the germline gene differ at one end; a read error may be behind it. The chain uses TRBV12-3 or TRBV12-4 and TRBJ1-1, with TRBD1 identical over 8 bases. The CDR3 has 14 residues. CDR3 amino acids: CATSDTTGDTEAFF. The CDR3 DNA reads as TGTGCCACCAGTGACACGACAGGGGACACTGAAGCTTTCTTT.

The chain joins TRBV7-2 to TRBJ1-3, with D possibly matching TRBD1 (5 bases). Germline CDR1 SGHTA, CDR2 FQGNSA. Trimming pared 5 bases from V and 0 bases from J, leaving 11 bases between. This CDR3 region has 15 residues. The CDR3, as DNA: TGTGCCAGCAGCCCGGAGGGGATCTCTGGAAACACCATATATTTT. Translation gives CASSPEGISGNTIYF.

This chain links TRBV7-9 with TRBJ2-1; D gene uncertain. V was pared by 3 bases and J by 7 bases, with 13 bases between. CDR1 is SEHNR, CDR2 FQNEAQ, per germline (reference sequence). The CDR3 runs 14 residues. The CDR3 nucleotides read TGTGCCAGCAGCTTTCTCCAACCCGTGAATGAGCAGTTCTTC. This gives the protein CASSFLQPVNEQFF. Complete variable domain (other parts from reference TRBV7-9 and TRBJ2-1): DTGVSQNPRHKITKRGQNVTFRCDPISEHNRLYWYRQTLGQGPEFLTYFQNEAQLEKSRLLSDRFSAERPKGSFSTLEIQRTEQGDSAMYLCASSFLQPVNEQFFGPGTRLTVL.

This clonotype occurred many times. CDR3 amino acids: CASSIPGREQYF. CDR3 nucleotides: TGTGCCAGCAGTATCCCAGGGAGGGAGCAGTACTTC. The V call is TRBV28, the J call TRBJ2-7; D perhaps matches TRBD2 (6 bases). The germline V and J ends were trimmed by 5 bases and 7 bases, with 12 bases remaining between them. Germline loops: CDR1 MDHEN, CDR2 SYDVKM. CDR3 length equals 12 residues. Variable domain in full (rest from reference TRBV28 and TRBJ2-7): DVKVTQSSRYLVKRTGEKVFLECVQDMDHENMFWYRQDPGLGLRLIYFSYDVKMKEKGDIPEGYSVSREKKERFSLILESASTNQTSMYLCASSIPGREQYFGPGTRLTVT.

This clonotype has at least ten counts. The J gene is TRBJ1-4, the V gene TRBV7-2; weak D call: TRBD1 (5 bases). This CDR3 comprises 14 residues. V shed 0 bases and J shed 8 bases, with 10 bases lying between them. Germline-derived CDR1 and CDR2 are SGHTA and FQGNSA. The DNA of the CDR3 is TGTGCCAGCAGCTTAGCGGGGGGGAACGAAAAACTGTTTTTT. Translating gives CASSLAGGNEKLFF.

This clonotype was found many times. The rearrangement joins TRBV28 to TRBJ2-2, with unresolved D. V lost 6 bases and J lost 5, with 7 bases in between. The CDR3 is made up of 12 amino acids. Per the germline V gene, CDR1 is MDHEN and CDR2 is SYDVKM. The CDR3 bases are TGTGCCAGCAGGGCGAGGACCGGGGAGCTGTTTTTT. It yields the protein CASRARTGELFF.

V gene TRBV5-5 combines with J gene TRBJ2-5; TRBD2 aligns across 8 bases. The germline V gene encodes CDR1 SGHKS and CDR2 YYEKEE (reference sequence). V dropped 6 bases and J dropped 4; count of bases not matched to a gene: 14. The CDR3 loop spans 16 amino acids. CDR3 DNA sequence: TGTGCCAGCACCTCACCACAGGCGGGAGGCCCAGAGACCCAGTACTTC. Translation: CASTSPQAGGPETQYF.